The text below deals with one TCR beta chain. Under the authors' procedure: The authors estimated nucleated cell counts from reference gene primer amplification. TCRdb's copy holds only in-frame clones and misses some; the assay was immunoSEQ multiplex PCR. V and J calls and clone size are copied from that table; D and trimming were computed from the DNA. The sample consists of about 86,000 clones, around 87% of them appearing once. This sample was included in a study of blood T cell repertoires in COVID-19. About the study: Samples of COVID-19 (acute and convalescent) were obtained from the United States, Italy and Spain.

V was pared by 0 bases and J by 2 bases, with 4 bases of the junction left unmatched. This CDR3 region has 17 residues. Germline CDR1 reads SGDLS; CDR2 reads YYNGEE. This receptor was taken from a human donor in a cohort sampled during active COVID-19. Sequencing was performed on peripheral blood. The chain joins TRBV9 to TRBJ2-1, with 11 nucleotides matching TRBD2. The CDR3 here is CASSVEGLAVTYNEQFF. The CDR3 coding sequence is TGTGCCAGCAGCGTAGAGGGACTAGCGGTAACCTACAATGAGCAGTTCTTC.